This T cell receptor beta chain was found in a study of T cell clones after liver transplantation. The CDR3 extends over 15 amino acids. Germline lookup yields CDR1 SGHRS and CDR2 YFSETQ. V gave up 4 bases and J gave up 4 bases; unmatched junction bases: 5. The method was immunoSEQ multiplex PCR; TCRdb's version includes in-frame clones alone and lacks a portion of them. This sample has tens of thousands of clones, with less than 90% found just once. The receptor was isolated from a human patient who received a liver transplant. Some T cells may be transferred from the graft donor. The V gene is TRBV5-1, the J gene TRBJ2-6; 7 nucleotides agree with TRBD1. The material sequenced was CD4+ T cells from blood, taken at the 22-month timepoint. DNA for the CDR3: TGCGCCAGCAGCCAAACAGGGGTGGGGGCCAACGTCCTGACTTTC. Protein sequence: CASSQTGVGANVLTF. The full variable domain, completed using reference TRBV5-1 and TRBJ2-6, is KAGVTQTPRYLIKTRGQQVTLSCSPISGHRSVSWYQQTPGQGLQFLFEYFSETQRNKGNFPGRFSGRQFSNSRSEMNVSTLELGDSALYLCASSQTGVGANVLTFGAGSRLTVL.